This TCR beta chain is from a study of T cells in Graves' hyperthyroidism and ophthalmopathy. Study context: Specimen type is peripheral blood, collected at initial diagnosis prior to any treatment.

The ends were cut back, 8 bases at V and 0 bases at J, with 9 bases in the middle. CDR1 and CDR2 from the germline V gene are MNHNS and SASEGT. The CDR3 length is 13 residues. About this clonotype: Antigen unknown.

No ophthalmopathy progression within 18 months constituted stable Graves' hyperthyroidism. The PBMCs were sourced from fresh peripheral blood (about 9.6 ml). Study results and limitations: Blood also carried most thyroid clonotypes expanded above 0.001.

TCR beta CDR3 region amplification was performed from RNA transcripts. Using the HTBI primer set, a first-round RT-PCR was run on the TCR CDR3. Via MiXCR, TCRdb re-called the multiplex PCR reads, giving one row per CDR3 protein. Of about 700,000 distinct CDR3 sequences in the sample, 12% to 15% were seen once. The sequence came from a woman in her late teens or twenties with Graves' hyperthyroidism. The sequenced material came from blood. The chain recombines TRBV6-1 with TRBJ2-3; D not resolved. The DNA of the CDR3 is TGTGCCAGCGGCCACCCTAGCACAGATACGCAGTATTTT. This encodes CASGHPSTDTQYF.